Below, one T cell receptor beta chain is given with its context. Its antigen is currently unknown. Germline loops: CDR1 LGHNT, CDR2 FRNRAP. J gave up 7 bases and V 0 bases, and 6 bases lay outside the gene matches. CDR3 length: 16 amino acids. TCRdb's table, derived via immunoSEQ multiplex PCR, lists solely in-frame clones and lacks some. The table shows roughly 130,000 clones, with around 90% occurring only once. This specimen belongs to a study of T cell responses to AZD1222 COVID-19 vaccine. As for the study in general: Second doses were pooled across both intervals (about 4 or about 12 weeks). Regarding the study as a whole: Spike-specific TCR breadth and depth rose after two AZD1222 doses. Nearly half of the spike-specific TCRs reportedly recognize variant regions that carry no mutations. All repertoire sampling was performed exclusively after the peak T cell response.

Sequenced material: peripheral blood, taken on day 0 of AZD1222 vaccination. This clonotype was sampled from an adult in good health. The chain is built from TRBV12-5 and TRBJ2-1, with 10 positions matching TRBD1. CDR3 coding DNA: TGTGCTAGTGGTTTGGTACGGACAGGGGGTAGGAATGAGCAGTTCTTC. This translates into CASGLVRTGGRNEQFF.